A single sample gave rise to the 27 T cell receptor beta chains below, sequenced in a study of blood T cell repertoires in COVID-19. Clones were read by immunoSEQ multiplex PCR, and TCRdb kept only the in-frame ones, dropping some. The sample includes 20,000 to 25,000 clones, 84% of them seen just once. Input material: peripheral blood. The receptors here all came from a man aged 35-49 years with acute or convalescent COVID-19.

This clone was recorded a few times. This sequence joins TRBV7-9 and TRBJ2-1, with D possibly matching TRBD1 (6 bases). Germline V lookup: CDR1 SEHNR, CDR2 FQNEAQ (reference sequence). The ends were cut back, 6 bases at V and 4 bases at J, with 13 bases in the middle. The CDR3 is 14 amino acids. The CDR3 DNA reads as TGTGCCAGCAGTCCCAGACAGGAATACAATGAGCAGTTCTTC. Its translation: CASSPRQEYNEQFF.

The chain couples TRBV4-1 to TRBJ2-2; 7 nucleotides agree with TRBD1. Germline V lookup: CDR1 MGHRA, CDR2 YSYEKL. The CDR3 is made up of 17 amino acids. Trimming took 4 bases from V and 0 from J; bases not matched to a gene: 8. The CDR3 is CASSPQGGIANTGELFF. The CDR3 DNA sequence: TGCGCCAGCAGCCCCCAAGGGGGCATCGCGAACACCGGGGAGCTGTTTTTT.

V and J are TRBV6-2 or TRBV6-3 and TRBJ1-5; 8 nucleotides agree with TRBD1. Germline CDR1 is MNHEY and CDR2 is SVGEGT. CDR3 size: 17 residues. The V segment lost 2 bases and the J segment 5 bases; nucleotides outside the gene matches: 11. CDR3 region: CASSYRTGTGNDQPQHF. In DNA, the CDR3 is TGTGCCAGCAGTTACAGGACGGGGACAGGTAACGATCAGCCCCAGCATTTT.

V usage is TRBV19 and J usage is TRBJ2-7, with D perhaps matching TRBD2 (6 bases). The CDR3 has 13 residues. CDR1 and CDR2 (germline): LNHDA, SQIVND (reference sequence). The V end lost 9 bases, the J end lost 5 bases, and 17 bases lay between the germline ends. This chain's CDR3 is CASRTRGGDEQYF. The CDR3 DNA follows: TGTGCCAGCCGTACGAGAGGAGGGGACGAGCAGTACTTC.

The CDR3 protein is CAAHLGTGASGANVLTF. The CDR3 coding sequence is TGTGCCGCCCATTTGGGGACAGGGGCCTCTGGGGCCAACGTCCTGACTTTC. The rearrangement links TRBV27 to TRBJ2-6, with TRBD1 matching over 10 bases. The CDR3 has 17 residues. CDR1 is MNHEY and CDR2 is SMNVEV in the germline V gene (reference sequence). V lost 11 bases to trimming and J lost 0 bases; unmatched junction nucleotides: 10.

The chain employs TRBV18 and TRBJ1-3; D not certain. This CDR3 is 14 amino acids long. Germline CDR1 KGHSH, CDR2 LQKENI. The V end lost 3 bases, the J end lost 4 bases, and 10 bases lay between the germline ends. CDR3 coding DNA: TGTGCCAGCTCACCTGGGAGCACAGGAAACACCATATATTTT. It translates to CASSPGSTGNTIYF.

The chain joins TRBV10-3 to TRBJ1-4; TRBD1 matches 7 bases. V shed 0 bases and J 5 bases; nucleotides not matched to a gene: 3. Germline-derived CDR1 and CDR2 are ENHRY and SYGVKD. The CDR3 has 15 amino acids. The CDR3 coding sequence is TGTGCCATCAGTGAGTCGGTACAGGGGAATGAAAAACTGTTTTTT. It is translated as CAISESVQGNEKLFF.

CDR3 in amino acids: CASSEGTNPNEKLFF. CDR3 DNA sequence: TGTGCCAGCAGCGAGGGGACAAACCCCAATGAAAAACTGTTTTTT. The J gene is TRBJ1-4, the V gene TRBV9, with a tentative D call TRBD1 (6 bases). CDR3 length: 15 amino acids. V was trimmed by 3 bases and J by 5 bases, leaving 14 bases between them. Germline V lookup: CDR1 SGDLS, CDR2 YYNGEE.

The chain recombines TRBV9 with TRBJ1-1; TRBD1 might be the D (5 bases). The germline gives CDR1 SGDLS, CDR2 YYNGEE. There are 15 residues in the CDR3. V lost 0 bases and J lost 6, with 15 bases in between. The CDR3, as DNA: TGTGCCAGCAGCGTAGAGGGACGGGGGGACGCTGAAGCTTTCTTT. This gives the protein CASSVEGRGDAEAFF.

This clone was observed once. The J gene is TRBJ2-7, the V gene TRBV5-1, with TRBD2 matching 14 bases. CDR1 SGHRS and CDR2 YFSETQ come from the germline V gene. The CDR3 covers 16 residues. The V gene end was trimmed by 4 bases and the J gene end by 2 bases; junction bases not matched to a gene: 5. The CDR3 reads CASSEGLAGDPYEQYF. Written as DNA, the CDR3 is TGCGCCAGCAGCGAGGGACTAGCGGGGGACCCCTACGAGCAGTACTTC. Complete variable domain (other parts from reference TRBV5-1 and TRBJ2-7): KAGVTQTPRYLIKTRGQQVTLSCSPISGHRSVSWYQQTPGQGLQFLFEYFSETQRNKGNFPGRFSGRQFSNSRSEMNVSTLELGDSALYLCASSEGLAGDPYEQYFGPGTRLTVT.

The gene calls are TRBV2 and TRBJ2-5; 7 bases match TRBD1. V was clipped by 6 bases and J by 5 bases; unmatched bases: 9. The CDR3 extends over 14 amino acids. Per germline, CDR1 SNHLY and CDR2 FYNNEI. This CDR3 is CASRDPGTVETQYF. CDR3 nucleotides: TGTGCCAGCAGGGACCCGGGGACAGTTGAGACCCAGTACTTC.

This rearrangement joins TRBV6-2 or TRBV6-3 to TRBJ1-2; 9 nucleotides agree with TRBD1. Germline CDR1 is MNHEY and CDR2 is SVGEGT. CDR3 length: 13 residues. V lost 6 bases to trimming and J lost 4 bases; unmatched junction nucleotides: 3. CDR3 protein: CASSLQGAYGYTF. The CDR3 nucleotides are TGTGCCAGCAGCCTACAGGGGGCCTATGGCTACACCTTC.

V and J are TRBV5-4 and TRBJ2-6; weak D call: TRBD1 (5 bases). In germline, CDR1 is SGHNT, CDR2 YYREEE (reference sequence). The CDR3 sequence is 14 residues long. The CDR3: CAYRNPSGANVLTF. The DNA of the CDR3 is TGTGCGTACAGGAACCCCTCTGGGGCCAACGTCCTGACTTTC.

The CDR3 protein is CASSQDFGDEQFF. CDR3 nucleotides: TGTGCCAGCAGCCAAGATTTCGGTGATGAGCAGTTCTTC. This chain connects TRBV3-1 (or the pseudogene TRBV3-2) to TRBJ2-1; D call uncertain. CDR1 and CDR2 from the germline V gene are LGHDT and YNNKEL (reference sequence). This CDR3 has 13 amino acids. V was trimmed by 0 bases and J by 8 bases, leaving 8 bases between them.

V and J are TRBV19 and TRBJ2-5, with TRBD1 matching over 9 bases. The CDR3 totals 14 residues. V lost 5 bases and J lost 5; bases outside the gene matches: 6. From germline, CDR1 is LNHDA and CDR2 SQIVND (reference sequence). CDR3 region: CASSPGTGLETQYF. The CDR3, as DNA: TGTGCCAGTAGTCCTGGGACAGGGTTGGAGACCCAGTACTTC.

Concerning this clone itself: The same CDR3 also results from other DNA sequences found in this sample. The chain employs TRBV9 and TRBJ1-1, with D unresolved. Trimming removed 2 bases from V and 0 bases from J, with 5 bases in between. The CDR3 contains 13 residues. Germline CDR1 and CDR2: SGDLS and YYNGEE. This chain's CDR3 is CASSVRLNTEAFF. The DNA of the CDR3 is TGTGCCAGCAGCGTTCGGTTGAACACTGAAGCTTTCTTT.

This clone has just a few counts. J is TRBJ2-7 and V is TRBV5-1; D might be TRBD2 (5 bases). Trimming took 0 bases from V and 0 from J, leaving 10 bases between them. Looked up from germline, CDR1 is SGHRS and CDR2 is YFSETQ. The CDR3 consists of 15 residues. CDR3: CASSLDGVTSYEQYF. For the CDR3, the DNA is TGCGCCAGCAGCTTGGACGGGGTCACCTCCTACGAGCAGTACTTC.

This clone was seen only a few times. The genes are TRBV27 and TRBJ2-7; tentatively, D is TRBD1 (6 bases). Germline CDR1 reads MNHEY; CDR2 reads SMNVEV (reference sequence). V gave up 3 bases and J gave up 0 bases, with 12 bases separating them. The CDR3 extends over 15 amino acids. In DNA, the CDR3 is TGTGCCAGCAGTTTCCGACAGGCCCTCTCCTACGAGCAGTACTTC. Encoded protein: CASSFRQALSYEQYF.

This rearrangement joins TRBV5-1 to TRBJ1-6; D might be TRBD1 (6 bases). The CDR3 is 15 residues long. Germline CDR1 SGHRS, CDR2 YFSETQ. The V end lost 4 bases, the J end lost 8 bases, and 16 bases lay between the germline ends. The CDR3: CASSKTTGEDSPLHF. The CDR3 DNA is TGCGCCAGCAGCAAAACGACAGGAGAAGATTCACCCCTCCACTTT. Based on the CDR3 plus reference TRBV5-1 and TRBJ1-6, the full variable domain is KAGVTQTPRYLIKTRGQQVTLSCSPISGHRSVSWYQQTPGQGLQFLFEYFSETQRNKGNFPGRFSGRQFSNSRSEMNVSTLELGDSALYLCASSKTTGEDSPLHFGNGTRLTVT.

The gene calls are TRBV10-3 and TRBJ2-5, with 11 bases lining up with TRBD2. Trimming removed 8 bases from V and 4 bases from J; junction bases left unmatched: 6. Germline-derived CDR1 and CDR2 are ENHRY and SYGVKD. There are 14 residues in the CDR3. In DNA, the CDR3 is TGTGCCATCCGAGGAGGGACTAGCGGAGAGACCCAGTACTTC. Translation: CAIRGGTSGETQYF.

This rearrangement joins TRBV11-2 to TRBJ2-7; tentative D call: TRBD1 (5 bases). V was trimmed by 0 bases and J by 6 bases, leaving 21 bases between them. Germline lookup yields CDR1 SGHAT and CDR2 FQNNGV. The CDR3 runs to 17 residues. This CDR3 is CASSLDPGRMRRAEQYF. The CDR3 nucleotides are TGTGCCAGCAGCTTAGATCCAGGGCGAATGCGGCGTGCCGAGCAGTACTTC.

The chain carries TRBV4-1 and TRBJ2-2, with 8 bases that match TRBD2. V lost 3 bases, J lost 5 bases, and 8 bases stayed unmatched. CDR3 length: 16 residues. In germline, CDR1 is MGHRA, CDR2 YSYEKL. The CDR3 protein is CASSHHGTRSTGELFF. The CDR3 DNA reads TGCGCCAGCAGCCACCACGGGACTAGATCAACCGGGGAGCTGTTTTTT.

This chain connects TRBV6-5 to TRBJ1-6; a possible D gene is TRBD1 (6 bases). The V and J ends lost 7 bases and 5 bases respectively, with 12 bases between them. This CDR3 has 14 residues. Germline CDR1 and CDR2: MNHEY and SVGAGI. CDR3 nucleotides: TGTGCCAGCAACAGGGAAGGTAATAATTCACCCCTCCACTTT. It yields the protein CASNREGNNSPLHF.

The chain links TRBV7-9 to TRBJ1-1; the D is unclear. The germline V and J ends were trimmed by 6 bases and 1 base, with 9 bases remaining between them. Germline-derived CDR1 and CDR2 are SEHNR and FQNEAQ (reference sequence). The CDR3 has 13 amino acids. The CDR3 coding sequence is TGTGCCAGCAGTTTCACAGAGAACACTGAAGCTTTCTTT. Translated, it gives CASSFTENTEAFF.

V usage is TRBV9 and J usage is TRBJ2-2; D may be TRBD1 (6 bases). V was cut by 4 bases and J by 5 bases, with 15 bases left in between. Germline CDR1 SGDLS, CDR2 YYNGEE. This CDR3 is built from 15 residues. The CDR3 coding sequence is TGTGCCAGCAGCATGGGGGCAGGGCGAACCGGGGAGCTGTTTTTT. Translation gives CASSMGAGRTGELFF.

V gene TRBV3-1 (or the pseudogene TRBV3-2) combines with J gene TRBJ1-1; D is ambiguous. V lost 3 bases, J lost 5 bases, and 13 bases lay in between. Germline CDR1 is LGHDT and CDR2 is YNNKEL (reference sequence). The CDR3 loop spans 14 amino acids. CDR3 coding DNA: TGTGCCAGCAGCCATCAGGCCGTATGGACTGAAGCTTTCTTT. Amino acid sequence: CASSHQAVWTEAFF.

The genes are TRBV19 and TRBJ1-3, with D possibly being TRBD1 (5 bases). This CDR3 contains 15 residues. Trimming stripped 5 bases from V and 0 bases from J, with 11 bases between. Germline values: CDR1 LNHDA, CDR2 SQIVND (reference sequence). The CDR3 loop is CASSQQVISGNTIYF. The DNA for the CDR3 is TGTGCCAGTAGTCAACAGGTGATCTCTGGAAACACCATATATTTT. The variable domain in full, with the rest retrieved from reference TRBV19 and TRBJ1-3, is DGGITQSPKYLFRKEGQNVTLSCEQNLNHDAMYWYRQDPGQGLRLIYYSQIVNDFQKGDIAEGYSVSREKKESFPLTVTSAQKNPTAFYLCASSQQVISGNTIYFGEGSWLTVV.